The T cell receptor beta chain described here comes from a study of blood T cell repertoires in COVID-19. Across the study: COVID-19 samples from acute and convalescent phases originated in the United States, Italy and Spain. In each case, the material was cDNA or gDNA derived from T cells, B-cell-depleted T cells, or PBMCs.

The CDR3 totals 17 residues. Germline V lookup: CDR1 MDHEN, CDR2 SYDVKM. Germline trimming cut 6 bases from V and 9 bases from J; bases unmatched to any gene: 18. Original handling: Nucleated cell number was recorded as an estimate derived from reference gene primer amplification. Clones were sequenced by immunoSEQ multiplex PCR, and TCRdb holds only the in-frame ones, with some missing. The V and J calls and the clone size are those of that table, but D and trimming were determined from the DNA. The sample has 150,000 to 170,000 clones, about 90% seen once; the top ten hold roughly 0.54%. This clone was counted a single time.

The chain carries TRBV28 and TRBJ1-5, with 9 bases that match TRBD1. This receptor was taken from a man aged 50-60 years with acute or convalescent COVID-19. What was sequenced was peripheral blood. This CDR3 is CASSQLQGARINRPQHF. CDR3 DNA: TGTGCCAGCAGCCAATTACAGGGGGCCCGTATAAATAGGCCCCAGCATTTT.